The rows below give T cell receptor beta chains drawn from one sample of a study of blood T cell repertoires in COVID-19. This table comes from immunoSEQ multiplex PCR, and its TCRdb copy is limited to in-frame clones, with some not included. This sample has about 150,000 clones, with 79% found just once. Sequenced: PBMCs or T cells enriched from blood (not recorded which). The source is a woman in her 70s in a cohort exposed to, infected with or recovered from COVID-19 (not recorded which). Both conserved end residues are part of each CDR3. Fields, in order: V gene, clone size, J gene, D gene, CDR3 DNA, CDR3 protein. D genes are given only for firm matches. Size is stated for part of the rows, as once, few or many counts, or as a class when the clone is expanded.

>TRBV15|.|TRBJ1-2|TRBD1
TGTGCCACCAGCAGAGATAAGGCAGGGGGGTACTATGGCTACACCTTC
CATSRDKAGGYYGYTF
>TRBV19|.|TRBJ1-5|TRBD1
TGTGCCAGTAGTATTCGGACAGGGCTAAGGGACCAGCCCCAGCATTTT
CASSIRTGLRDQPQHF
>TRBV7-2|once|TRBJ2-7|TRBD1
TGTGCCAGCAGCCCAACCGGGACAGGGGGCGGAGAGCAGTACTTC
CASSPTGTGGGEQYF
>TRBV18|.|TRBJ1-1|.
TGTGCCAGCTCAAGAAGTACCGGGACAGAAGCTTTCTTT
CASSRSTGTEAFF
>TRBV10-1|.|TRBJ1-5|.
TGCGCCAGCAGTCTACCGGTAGGGGTTTCCAATCAGCCCCAGCATTTT
CASSLPVGVSNQPQHF
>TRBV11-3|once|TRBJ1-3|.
TGTGCCAGCAGCTTCGGGACACCCAGCTCTGGAAACACCATATATTTT
CASSFGTPSSGNTIYF
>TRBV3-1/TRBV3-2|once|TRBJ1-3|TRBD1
TGTGCCAGCAGCCCAAGACAGGGGGCAGGTGGAAACACCATATATTTT
CASSPRQGAGGNTIYF
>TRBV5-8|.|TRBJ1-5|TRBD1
TGTGCCAGCAGCTGGACAGGGGGCACTGCTTTTGGGCCCCAGCATTTT
CASSWTGGTAFGPQHF
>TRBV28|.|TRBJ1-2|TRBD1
TGTGCCAGCAGTCCTACAGGGGACTATGGCTACACCTTC
CASSPTGDYGYTF
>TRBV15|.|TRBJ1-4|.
TGTGCCACCAGCAGAGAATTGCCCCGGGACACCCTACATGAAAAACTGTTTTTT
CATSRELPRDTLHEKLFF
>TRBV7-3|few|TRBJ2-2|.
TGTGCCAGCAGTTTCAGTACAGGAACCGGGGAGCTGTTTTTT
CASSFSTGTGELFF
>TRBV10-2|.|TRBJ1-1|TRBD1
TGCGCCAGCAGAATAAGGGGGCGGGACACTGAAGCTTTCTTT
CASRIRGRDTEAFF
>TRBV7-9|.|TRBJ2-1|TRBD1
TGTGCCAGCAGCTTAGGACAGGGTTCGAGCTCCTACAATGAGCAGTTCTTC
CASSLGQGSSSYNEQFF
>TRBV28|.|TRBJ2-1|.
TGTGCCAGCAGTTTCCCGACAGCGCGGAATGAGCAGTTCTTC
CASSFPTARNEQFF
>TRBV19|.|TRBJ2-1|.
TGTGCCAGCCGAGACCTGCTAAGTTTGACCGGGGAGCAGTTCTTC
CASRDLLSLTGEQFF
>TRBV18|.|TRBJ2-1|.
TGTGCCAGCTCACCCCGACAGGGAGGCTACAATGAGCAGTTCTTC
CASSPRQGGYNEQFF
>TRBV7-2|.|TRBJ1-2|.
TGTGCCAGCAGCTTCGGGGACTATGGCTACACCTTC
CASSFGDYGYTF
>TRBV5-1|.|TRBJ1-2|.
TGCGCCAGCAGCTTGGAAAGTTGGAAGAGGGGCTACACCTTC
CASSLESWKRGYTF
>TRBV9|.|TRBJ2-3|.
TGTGCCAGCAGCGTAACCCCTCGGGCAGATACGCAGTATTTT
CASSVTPRADTQYF
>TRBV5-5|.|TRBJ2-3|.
TGTGCCAGCAGCACACAGGGAATCAGCACAGATACGCAGTATTTT
CASSTQGISTDTQYF
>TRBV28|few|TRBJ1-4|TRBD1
TGTGCCAGCAGTTTATGGGACAGGGGTTCATCAACTAATGAAAAACTGTTTTTT
CASSLWDRGSSTNEKLFF
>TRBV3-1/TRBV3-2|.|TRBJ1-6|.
TGTGCCAGCAGCCATCAGGTGATTAATTCACCCCTCCACTTT
CASSHQVINSPLHF
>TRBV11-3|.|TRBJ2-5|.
TGTGCCAGCAGCTTAGATCCCATCCAGACAGGGAGGAAGACCCAGTACTTC
CASSLDPIQTGRKTQYF